The rows below give T cell receptor beta chains drawn from one sample of a study of neurological immune-mediated disorders. TCRdb re-derived calls from the 5' RACE reads in MiXCR, one entry per CDR3 protein. The sample has about 74,000 distinct CDR3 sequences; 4% to 6% are singletons. The source material was PBMCs. Receptors were obtained from a man aged 18 to 30 with multiple sclerosis. The CDR3 runs from the conserved cysteine through the conserved F or W. A D gene is named only where the DNA matches it firmly. Clone sizes are given selectively: once, few, many, or a class where the clone is expanded.

abundance | j_gene | v_gene | d_gene | CDR3nt | CDR3aa
NA | TRBJ1-6 | TRBV7-2 | NA | TGTGCCAGCAGCTTAGGGAACGAGTATTCACCCCTCCACTTT | CASSLGNEYSPLHF
NA | TRBJ2-1 | TRBV7-2 | NA | TGTGCCAGCAGCTTAACGCGGGGGCACAATGAGCAGTTCTTC | CASSLTRGHNEQFF
many | TRBJ1-1 | TRBV20-1 | NA | TGCAGTGCCCCCTCACGCGGCACTGAAGCTTTCTTT | CSAPSRGTEAFF
few | TRBJ1-6 | TRBV14 | NA | TGTGCCAGCAGCCAAAGCGGGGACTCACCCCTCCACTTT | CASSQSGDSPLHF
many | TRBJ1-1 | TRBV12-3/TRBV12-4 | NA | TGTGCCAGCAGCCCTTTGAACACTGAAGCTTTCTTT | CASSPLNTEAFF
many | TRBJ2-7 | TRBV18 | NA | TGTGCCAGCTCACCACCCGGGCAGTCCTACGAGCAGTACTTC | CASSPPGQSYEQYF
NA | TRBJ2-4 | TRBV18 | NA | TGTGCCAGCTCAGTTTCATCAACCAAAAAAATTCAGTACTTC | CASSVSSTKKIQYF
many | TRBJ1-1 | TRBV5-5 | NA | TGTGCCAGCAGCCCCAGACCGGGGGGGCCTGAAGCTTTCTTT | CASSPRPGGPEAFF
many | TRBJ1-1 | TRBV10-3 | TRBD1 | TGTGCCATCAGTGAGGTCGAGGGGGCCACTGAAGCTTTCTTT | CAISEVEGATEAFF
many | TRBJ1-2 | TRBV20-1 | NA | TGCAGTGCTAGCGCCGAGAACTATGGCTACACCTTC | CSASAENYGYTF
many | TRBJ2-1 | TRBV27 | TRBD1 | TGTGCCAGCAGTTTGGCCCAGGGGGATGATGAGCAGTTCTTC | CASSLAQGDDEQFF
many | TRBJ1-6 | TRBV20-1 | NA | TGCAGTGCTAGCTCCTCGGGGGATTATAATTCACCCCTCCACTTT | CSASSSGDYNSPLHF
NA | TRBJ2-4 | TRBV10-2 | TRBD1 | TGCGCCAGCAGTCGAGGACAGGGAGAAAAAATTCAGTACTTC | CASSRGQGEKIQYF
many | TRBJ2-7 | TRBV27 | NA | TGTGCCAGCAAGGTGATCGGCTCCTACGAGCAGTACTTC | CASKVIGSYEQYF
many | TRBJ2-1 | TRBV11-2 | TRBD1 | TGTGCCAGCAGCTTACGACCCCGGGACAGCTTTGGCAATGAGCAGTTCTTC | CASSLRPRDSFGNEQFF
many | TRBJ1-3 | TRBV24-1 | NA | TGTGCCACCAGTGAATGGGAAATAAGAAACACCATATATTTT | CATSEWEIRNTIYF
many | TRBJ1-6 | TRBV5-1 | TRBD1 | TGCGCCAGCAGCCCAGGGACAGGGCAAACTTCACCCCTCCACTTT | CASSPGTGQTSPLHF
few | TRBJ1-6 | TRBV6-1 | NA | TGTGCCAGCAGTGAACGCGAACTTAATTCACCCCTCAACTTT | CASSERELNSPLNF
many | TRBJ2-1 | TRBV9 | TRBD2 | TGTGCCAGCAGCGCTTCCGGGACTACCAATGAGCAGTTCTTC | CASSASGTTNEQFF
many | TRBJ2-5 | TRBV7-2 | TRBD2 | TGTGCCAGCAGCGGGACTAGCGGGAGCCGCGGGACCCAGTACTTC | CASSGTSGSRGTQYF
many | TRBJ1-1 | TRBV5-6 | NA | TGTGCCAGCAGGCCGGGCCAGAACACTGAAGCTTTCTTT | CASRPGQNTEAFF
many | TRBJ2-2 | TRBV11-3 | NA | TGTGCCAGCAGCGCCGGTCTGGTCGGGGAGCTGTTTTTT | CASSAGLVGELFF
many | TRBJ1-3 | TRBV12-3/TRBV12-4 | NA | TGTGCCAGCAGTTTACTGGCTCTCTCTGGAAACACCATATATTTT | CASSLLALSGNTIYF
many | TRBJ1-3 | TRBV6-6 | NA | TGTGCCAGCATCGTTAGGTTGGGTGGAAACACCATATATTTT | CASIVRLGGNTIYF
many | TRBJ2-7 | TRBV20-1 | TRBD2 | TGCAGTGCCTGTCTCCCGGGGGGTCTAGCGGGGGGAGCCCTTAAAAAGCAGTACTTC | CSACLPGGLAGGALKKQYF
many | TRBJ1-5 | TRBV20-1 | TRBD1 | TGCAGTGCCGCCCGGGAGGGGGCGGGTGATGGCAATCAGCCCCAGCATTTT | CSAAREGAGDGNQPQHF
few | TRBJ2-5 | TRBV20-1 | TRBD2 | TGCAGTACGGGACTAGCGGTTCTCCCAGAGACCCAGTACTTC | CSTGLAVLPETQYF
few | TRBJ2-6 | TRBV15 | NA | TGTGCCACCAGCATGTTCCCCAGGGGCGGTGGGTCTGGGGCCAACGTCCTGACTTTC | CATSMFPRGGGSGANVLTF
many | TRBJ2-7 | TRBV12-5 | NA | TGTGCTAGTGGTTTGGTAGGGGGCTCCTACGAGCAGTACTTC | CASGLVGGSYEQYF
many | TRBJ2-3 | TRBV6-6 | TRBD1 | TGTGCCAGCAGTTACTCCGGACAGGGAGGAGATACGCAGTATTTT | CASSYSGQGGDTQYF
many | TRBJ2-3 | TRBV20-1 | NA | TGCAGTGCCCAAGGGCCGTTCACAGATACGCAGTATTTT | CSAQGPFTDTQYF
many | TRBJ2-5 | TRBV28 | NA | TGTGCCAGCAGTTTCAGAATGGGACAAGAGACCCAGTACTTC | CASSFRMGQETQYF
many | TRBJ1-6 | TRBV20-1 | NA | TGCAGTGCAAGCTCGGGGGTAGGGAATTCACCCCTCCACTTT | CSASSGVGNSPLHF
many | TRBJ2-3 | TRBV7-2 | TRBD2 | TGTGCCAGCTCGCGGACTAGCGGGAGGGCCGGTGATACGCAGTATTTT | CASSRTSGRAGDTQYF
many | TRBJ1-1 | TRBV7-9 | TRBD1 | TGTGCCAGCAGCCCGCGAGGGACAGAAAACACTGAAGCTTTCTTT | CASSPRGTENTEAFF
many | TRBJ1-1 | TRBV12-3/TRBV12-4 | NA | TGTGCCAGCCCCCCCGGGCAGGGTGACACTGAAGCTTTCTTT | CASPPGQGDTEAFF
few | TRBJ1-3 | TRBV30 | NA | TGTGCCTGGACACAAAAGAGCTCTGGAAACACCATATATTTT | CAWTQKSSGNTIYF
many | TRBJ2-1 | TRBV7-3 | NA | TGTGCCAGCAGCTTTCAAGCAGGGCCACGGGATGAGCAGTTCTTC | CASSFQAGPRDEQFF
many | TRBJ2-1 | TRBV5-1 | NA | TGCGCCAGCAGCCCAATAGGGGGGGGCCCGGGTGAGCAGTTCTTC | CASSPIGGGPGEQFF
many | TRBJ2-3 | TRBV7-9 | NA | TGTGCCAGCAGCTTAGGCCGACCAGATACGCAGTATTTT | CASSLGRPDTQYF
many | TRBJ1-1 | TRBV20-1 | NA | TGCAGTGCTAGTACCCCCCAGGAAGCTTTCTTT | CSASTPQEAFF
many | TRBJ1-1 | TRBV4-1 | NA | TGCGCCAGCAGCCAAAGGACGGTGAGGCCTGAAGCTTTCTTT | CASSQRTVRPEAFF
many | TRBJ2-3 | TRBV5-1 | NA | TGCGCCAGCAGCTTGGAGTCGCCCACAGATACGCAGTATTTT | CASSLESPTDTQYF